This record covers a single TCR beta chain. Antigen: not known. This sample was taken from a study of CD8 T cells in Susac syndrome. Study results and limitations: In Susac syndrome, CD4+ T cell repertoires lacked any clonal expansion.

Random hexamers were used to reverse transcribe about 0.45 to 1 ug of RNA. MiXCR, run by TCRdb on the immunoSEQ multiplex PCR reads, gives a single entry per CDR3 protein. The sample records 140,000 to 150,000 distinct CDR3 sequences, under 97% being singletons. Material for sequencing was CD4+ T cells from PBMCs. The sequence came from a human donor with Susac syndrome.

DNA of the CDR3: TGTGCCAGCACCCCGGAGAACTATGGCTACACCTTC. Its protein is CASTPENYGYTF. The rearrangement links TRBV2 to TRBJ1-2; D call uncertain. The CDR3 is 12 residues long. V lost 7 bases, J lost 2 bases, and 8 bases lay in between. Germline V gives CDR1 SNHLY, CDR2 FYNNEI.